Included here is one T cell receptor beta chain sequence, with context. The data are from a study of blood T cell repertoires in COVID-19. Assignment of participants to cohorts was predicated upon participant-reported clinical history. Unmatched junction bases numbered 6, after V lost 8 bases and J lost 4 bases. Germline CDR1 reads MNHEY; CDR2 reads SMNVEV (reference sequence). This CDR3 is 14 amino acids long. In the original workflow: The assay estimated nucleated cells by amplifying reference gene primers. Assay used: immunoSEQ multiplex PCR; TCRdb lists only in-frame clones, some missing. V and J calls and clone size are copied from that table; D and trimming were computed from the DNA. This sample has 150,000 or so clones, with approximately 88% found just once.

The sample was PBMCs or T cells enriched from blood (not recorded which). The sequence came from a woman aged 55-69 years who had recovered from COVID-19. The chain employs TRBV27 and TRBJ1-5; TRBD1 matches 9 bases. CDR3 nucleotides: TGTGCCAGCGGACCAGGACAGGGGAATCAGCCCCAGCATTTT. It yields the protein CASGPGQGNQPQHF.